The present TCR beta chain was sequenced within a study of blood T cell repertoires in COVID-19 (dated by TCRdb to 2020 to 2022). Regarding the research as a whole: The collaborator samples originated in the United States, Italy and Spain and spanned the acute and convalescent phases of COVID-19. The samples were drawn from the first 160 participants of the ongoing ImmuneRACE study and from roughly 1,300 subjects provided by 6 global collaborators. A de-identified subject ID, COVID-19 status, age in years and sex were almost always included in the sample metadata. Deeply sampled blood TCRbeta repertoires from subjects exposed to, actively infected with, or recovered from COVID-19 were included in the dataset. The repertoires were released in a freely available public database intended as a resource for research on the immune response to SARS-CoV-2. The prospective study material was composed of cDNA or gDNA derived from T cells, B-cell-depleted T cells, or PBMCs. Where HLA class I and class II types were available, the types were taken from metadata supplied by the sample provider, not from assay-based typing.

TCRbeta CDR3 regions were amplified from genomic DNA using the immunoSEQ Assay, a bias-controlled multiplex PCR. The published analysis was carried out like this. Nucleated cell counts per sample were estimated from amplification of reference gene primers within the assay. To quantify the absolute abundance of each unique TCRbeta CDR3 rearrangement, sequence reads were collapsed and filtered. Productive Simpson clonality was computed per sample as the square root of Simpson's diversity index over productive rearrangements. TCRdb retrieved this table from immuneACCESS and kept in-frame rearrangements only. Not all clones are present; in checked studies, unresolved V genes account for under half, and no reason is known for the remainder. The V and J calls and clone size were taken over from that table, and D and trimming were inferred from the DNA. This sample gives over 55,000 clones in total; under 95% of them show up just once. Of the sample, 7% to 9% falls within the top ten clones.

Collaborating institutions collected whole blood in K2EDTA tubes following their own protocols. For TCRbeta analysis, collaborators shipped samples as frozen whole blood, isolated PBMCs, or DNA extracted from either of those sample types. Overall study outcomes, separate from this receptor: The quantity of clinical and demographic metadata differed by source and by participant and was supplied without curation.

The germline V gene gives CDR1 as MNHNS and CDR2 as SASEGT. Trimming costs V 3 bases and J 9 bases, and their ends lie 9 bases apart. The CDR3 covers 11 residues, taking in both the cysteine and the phenylalanine. CDR3 DNA only is kept here, 33 bases in frame from base 1. Worth noting for this clone: Its antigen target is currently unknown. No much larger clone is present one base from it, and per-base qualities are unavailable.

The chain couples TRBV6-1 to TRBJ2-7; TRBD1 is a possible D gene, resting on 5 matching bases. The sequence was obtained from a human donor in a cohort sampled during active COVID-19. The source material was peripheral blood. The DNA sequence reads TGTGCCAGCAGTGAGGGGCGACGGCAGTACTTC. Its product reads: CASSEGRRQYF.